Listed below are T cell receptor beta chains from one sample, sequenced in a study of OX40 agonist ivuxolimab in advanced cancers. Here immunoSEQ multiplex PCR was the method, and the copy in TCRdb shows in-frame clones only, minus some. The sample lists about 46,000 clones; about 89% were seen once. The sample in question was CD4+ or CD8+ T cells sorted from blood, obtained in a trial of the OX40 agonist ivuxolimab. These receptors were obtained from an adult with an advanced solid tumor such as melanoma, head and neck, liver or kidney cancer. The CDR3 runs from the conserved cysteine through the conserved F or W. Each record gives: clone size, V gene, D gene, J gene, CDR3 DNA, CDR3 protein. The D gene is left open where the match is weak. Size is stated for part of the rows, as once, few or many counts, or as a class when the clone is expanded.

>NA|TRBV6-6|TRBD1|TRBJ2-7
TGTGCCAGCAGTGGGACAGGGGGCCCCTACGAGCAGTACTTC
CASSGTGGPYEQYF
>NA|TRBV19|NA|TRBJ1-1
TGTGCCAGTAGCCCCGGGCCTTCCCCTGAAGCTTTCTTT
CASSPGPSPEAFF
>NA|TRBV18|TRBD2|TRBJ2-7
TGTGCCAGCTCACCACAGACAACAACTAGCGACGAGCAGTACTTC
CASSPQTTTSDEQYF
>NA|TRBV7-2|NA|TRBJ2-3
TGTGCCAGCAGCTTAGAGGGGTTTCTATTCACAGATACGCAGTATTTT
CASSLEGFLFTDTQYF
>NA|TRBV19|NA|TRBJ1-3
TGTGCCAGTAGTATATCTCCAGGCTCTGGAAACACCATATATTTT
CASSISPGSGNTIYF
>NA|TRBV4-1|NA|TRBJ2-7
TGCGCCAGCAGCCAAGGACGGATGTTCCCCTACGAGCAGTACTTC
CASSQGRMFPYEQYF
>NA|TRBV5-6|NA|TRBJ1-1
TGTGCCAGCAGCTTTCAGGGGCTCACTGAAGCTTTCTTT
CASSFQGLTEAFF
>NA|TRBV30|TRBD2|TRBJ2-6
TGTGCCTGGGGCGGCGGGGGGCAAGTTGGGGCCAACGTCCTGACTTTC
CAWGGGGQVGANVLTF
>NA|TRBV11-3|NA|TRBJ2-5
TGTGCCAGCAGCCATCGGGGGATTGAAGAGACCCAGTACTTC
CASSHRGIEETQYF
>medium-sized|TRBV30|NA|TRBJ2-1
TGTGCCTGGAGACCCGGGGTAGGCGTAAATGAGCAGTTCTTC
CAWRPGVGVNEQFF
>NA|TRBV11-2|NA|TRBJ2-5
TGTGCCAGCACCCCTCTAGGGAGCCGCCAAGAGACCCAGTACTTC
CASTPLGSRQETQYF
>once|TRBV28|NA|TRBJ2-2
TGTGCCAGCAGTTTATGGCAGGGGCCCACCGGGGAGCTGTTTTTT
CASSLWQGPTGELFF
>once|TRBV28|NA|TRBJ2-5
TGTGCCAGCAGTCCCACAGGAGCGAGCCAAGAGACCCAGTACTTC
CASSPTGASQETQYF
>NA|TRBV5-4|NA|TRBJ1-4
TGTGCCAGCAGCTTGTGGGGGGGGAATGAAAAACTGTTTTTT
CASSLWGGNEKLFF
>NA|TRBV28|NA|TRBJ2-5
TGTGCCAGCAGTTCGCCGCAGGGGTACCAAGAGACCCAGTACTTC
CASSSPQGYQETQYF
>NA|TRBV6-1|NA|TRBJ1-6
TGTGCCAGCAGCGAAGGTGGGGCGAGCTCCTATAATTCACCCCTCCACTTT
CASSEGGASSYNSPLHF
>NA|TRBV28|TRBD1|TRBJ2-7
TGTGCCAGCAGTTCCCCGGGACAGGGGCTCTACGAGCAGTACTTC
CASSSPGQGLYEQYF
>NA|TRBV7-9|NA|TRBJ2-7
TGTGCCAGCAGCCACCCGGACAGCTCCTACGAGCAGTACTTC
CASSHPDSSYEQYF
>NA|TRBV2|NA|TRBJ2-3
TGTGCCAGCAGTCAATGGGGGGGTACAGGGGTAGTTTCAGATACGCAGTATTTT
CASSQWGGTGVVSDTQYF
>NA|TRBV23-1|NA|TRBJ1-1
TGCGCCAGCAGTCAATCGAGGTCAGGGTTTTTGAACACTGAAGCTTTCTTT
CASSQSRSGFLNTEAFF
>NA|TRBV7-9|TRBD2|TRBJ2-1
TGTGCCAGCAGCCCGGAAGCGGGAGTCTTTGACAATGAGCAGTTCTTC
CASSPEAGVFDNEQFF
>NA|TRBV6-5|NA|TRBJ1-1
TGTGCCAGCATGGGGGTCGGGTATTTGACTGAAGCTTTCTTT
CASMGVGYLTEAFF
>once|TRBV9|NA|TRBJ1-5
TGTGCCAGCAGCGACGGACCCGGGAATCAGCCCCAGCATTTT
CASSDGPGNQPQHF
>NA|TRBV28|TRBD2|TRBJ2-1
TGTGCCAGCAGTTTTGGCGGGGGGGCCAATGAGCAGTTCTTC
CASSFGGGANEQFF
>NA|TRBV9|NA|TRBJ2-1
TGTGCCAGCAGCGTAGCAGCGGATTACAATGAGCAGTTCTTC
CASSVAADYNEQFF
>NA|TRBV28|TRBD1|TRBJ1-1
TGTGCCAGCAGTCGACAGGGGTGGAAGGACACTGAAGCTTTCTTT
CASSRQGWKDTEAFF
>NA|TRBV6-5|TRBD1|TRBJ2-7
TGTGCCAGCAGCCAAGGGACAGGGGATCTTCACGAGCAGTACTTC
CASSQGTGDLHEQYF
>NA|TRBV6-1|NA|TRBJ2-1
TGTGCCAGCAGTGGCATGAGGAATGAGCAGTTCTTC
CASSGMRNEQFF
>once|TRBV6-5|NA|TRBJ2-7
TGTGCCAGCGGAGCGGCCCCCTACGAGCAGTACTTC
CASGAAPYEQYF
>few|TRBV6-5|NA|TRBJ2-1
TGTGCCGTAGGGACCGACAATGAGCAGTTCTTC
CAVGTDNEQFF
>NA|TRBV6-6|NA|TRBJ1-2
TGTGCCAGCGGGCGGACAGATGGCTACACCTTC
CASGRTDGYTF
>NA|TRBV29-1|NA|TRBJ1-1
TGCAGCGTTGATACCGGGTACACTGAAGCTTTCTTT
CSVDTGYTEAFF
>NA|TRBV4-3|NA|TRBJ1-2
TGCGCCAGCAGCGATCAAGGCCCGGGAGGGGACTATGGCTACACCTTC
CASSDQGPGGDYGYTF
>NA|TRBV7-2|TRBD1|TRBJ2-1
TGTGCCAGCAGCTATACAGGGGGTGCCACCTACAATGAGCAGTTCTTC
CASSYTGGATYNEQFF
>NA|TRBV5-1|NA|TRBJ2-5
TGCGCCAGCAGCTTGGGACTCCGAGAGACCCAGTACTTC
CASSLGLRETQYF
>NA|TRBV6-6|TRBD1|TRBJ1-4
TGTGCCAGCAGTTATGGCCCAGGGGGGGTTGAAAAACTGTTTTTT
CASSYGPGGVEKLFF
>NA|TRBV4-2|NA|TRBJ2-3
TGTGCCAGCAGCCATACCCTCCCACTACCAAGCTCCACGGATACGCAGTATTTT
CASSHTLPLPSSTDTQYF
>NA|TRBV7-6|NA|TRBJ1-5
TGTGCCAGCAGCTTAGACGGACGTAGTAATCAGCCCCAGCATTTT
CASSLDGRSNQPQHF
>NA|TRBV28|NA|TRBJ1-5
TGTGCCAGCAGTTGGGGCCAGAATCAGCCCCAGCATTTT
CASSWGQNQPQHF
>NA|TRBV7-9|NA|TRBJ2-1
TGTGCCAGCAGCTCGCCCACAGGAGACAATGAGCAGTTCTTC
CASSSPTGDNEQFF
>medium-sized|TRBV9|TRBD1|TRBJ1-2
TGTGCCAGCAGCGTAACAGGACAGGGAAGTAACTATGGCTACACCTTC
CASSVTGQGSNYGYTF
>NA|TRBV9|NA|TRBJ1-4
TGTGCCAGCAGCGTAGCCTACGGGTCTAATGAAAAACTGTTTTTT
CASSVAYGSNEKLFF
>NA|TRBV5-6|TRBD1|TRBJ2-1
TGTGCCAGCAGCTTTGGGACAGGGCCCCTTGAGCAGTTCTTC
CASSFGTGPLEQFF
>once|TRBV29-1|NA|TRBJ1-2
TGCAGCGCTAGATTACAGGGAACATATGGCTACACCTTC
CSARLQGTYGYTF
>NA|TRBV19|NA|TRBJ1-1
TGTGCCAGTAGCTTGTCGGGACGTATGAACACTGAAGCTTTCTTT
CASSLSGRMNTEAFF
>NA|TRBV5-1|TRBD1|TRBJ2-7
TGCGCCAGCCGGTACGGGACAGGATTTACCTACGAGCAGTACTTC
CASRYGTGFTYEQYF
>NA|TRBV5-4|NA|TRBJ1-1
TGTGCCAGCAGCGACCACACTGAAGCTTTCTTT
CASSDHTEAFF
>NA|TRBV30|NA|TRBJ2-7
TGTGCCTGGAGTGTAGCGTCTTACGAGCAGTACTTC
CAWSVASYEQYF
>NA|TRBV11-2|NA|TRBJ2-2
TGTGCCAGCAGCTTAGACAGGGTGGTTAGGACCGGGGAGCTGTTTTTT
CASSLDRVVRTGELFF
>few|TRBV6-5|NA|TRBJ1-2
TGTGCCAGCAGCCTATCCCGGACCTATGGCTACACCTTC
CASSLSRTYGYTF
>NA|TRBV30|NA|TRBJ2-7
TGTGCCTGGAGTGTATACCGGGGGTACGAGCAGTACTTC
CAWSVYRGYEQYF
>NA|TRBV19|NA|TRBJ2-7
TGTGCCAGTAGTATGGGAGGATTTACCGCCTACGAGCAGTACTTC
CASSMGGFTAYEQYF
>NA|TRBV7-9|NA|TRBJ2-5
TGTGCCAGCAGCTTAGGTTTGGGGGAAGCCAACCAAGAGACCCAGTACTTC
CASSLGLGEANQETQYF
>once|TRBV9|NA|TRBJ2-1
TGTGCCAGCAGCGGCAACTACAATAACCACAATGAGCAGTTCTTC
CASSGNYNNHNEQFF
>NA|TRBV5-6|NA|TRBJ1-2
TGTGCCAGCAGCTTGGGATCATACAGGGAAGGATTAGTATATGGCTACACCTTC
CASSLGSYREGLVYGYTF
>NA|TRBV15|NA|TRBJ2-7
TGTGCCACCAGCGGCGACAGCTACGAGCAGTACTTC
CATSGDSYEQYF
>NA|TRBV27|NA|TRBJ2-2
TGTGCCAGCAGTTTAGCTACGAACACCGGGGAGCTGTTTTTT
CASSLATNTGELFF
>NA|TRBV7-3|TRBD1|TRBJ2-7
TGTGCCAGCAGCTCTACCGGGACAGGGGTTCACGAGCAGTACTTC
CASSSTGTGVHEQYF
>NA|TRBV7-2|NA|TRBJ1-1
TGTGCCAGCAGCTTGGAGACGGGCTCGTCAGCTTTCTTT
CASSLETGSSAFF
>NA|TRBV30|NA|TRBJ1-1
TGTGCCTGGGCCCGGGACGGAGGCTTATCAACTGAAGCTTTCTTT
CAWARDGGLSTEAFF